The sequence of this T cell receptor beta chain was determined in a study of shared clonotypes between healthy human individuals. TCRdb's table, derived via immunoSEQ multiplex PCR, lists solely in-frame clones and lacks some. The profile covers 800,000 to 950,000 clones, with around 96% appearing a single time and less than 0.25% taken by the ten largest. J was trimmed by 6 bases and V by 5 bases; bases with no gene match: 3. Germline CDR1 and CDR2: SEHNR and FQNEAQ (reference sequence). This CDR3 spans 13 amino acids. Naive CD8 cells lacked CD45RO, underwent positive selection for CCR7 and left out terminally differentiated effector memory CD45RA+ cells.

This TCR was sampled from a man aged 25 to 40 in good health. The rearrangement uses TRBV7-9 and TRBJ1-5, with 8 bases aligning to TRBD1. Material: naive CD8+ T cells sorted from blood. CDR3: CASSTGGGQPQHF. CDR3 in DNA: TGTGCCAGCAGCACAGGGGGAGGTCAGCCCCAGCATTTT.